The clone carrying this TCR beta chain was counted once. Its specificity is not known. Those patients who had chemo-refractory metastatic non-small-cell lung cancer were given focal radiation along with CTLA-4 blockade through ipilimumab. Germline CDR1 reads SGHAT; CDR2 reads FQNNGV. V was clipped by 0 bases and J by 11 bases; unmatched bases: 3. CDR3 length: 12 amino acids. Repertoires were generated with immunoSEQ multiplex PCR, while TCRdb's copy carries only in-frame clones and drops some. The data hold about 73,000 clones, with 87% observed a single time. This entry comes from a study of radiotherapy plus CTLA-4 blockade in lung cancer. Study background: Disease control reached under 35%, with objective responses in roughly 17%. Overall study findings and caveats: Strongest reported response predictors: early blood clone changes and post-radiation interferon-beta. TCR clones from tumors expanded in blood after radiotherapy plus ipilimumab.

This sequence joins TRBV11-2 and TRBJ1-1; 7 nucleotides line up with TRBD1. The sample consisted of peripheral blood, taken from a patient treated with radiotherapy plus ipilimumab. The origin of this receptor is a human donor with non-small cell lung cancer that progressed on radiotherapy plus ipilimumab. Here the CDR3 reads CASSLDTGEAFF. CDR3 nucleotide sequence: TGTGCCAGCAGCTTAGATACAGGGGAGGCTTTCTTT.